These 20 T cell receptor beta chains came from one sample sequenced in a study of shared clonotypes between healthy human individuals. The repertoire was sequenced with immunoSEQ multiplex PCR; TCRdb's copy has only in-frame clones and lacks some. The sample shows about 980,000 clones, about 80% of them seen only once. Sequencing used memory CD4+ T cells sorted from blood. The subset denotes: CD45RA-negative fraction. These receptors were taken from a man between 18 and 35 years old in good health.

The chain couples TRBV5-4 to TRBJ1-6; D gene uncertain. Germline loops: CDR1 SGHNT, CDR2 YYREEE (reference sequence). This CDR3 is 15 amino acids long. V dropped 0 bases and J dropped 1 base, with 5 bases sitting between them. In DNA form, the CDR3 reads TGTGCCAGCAGCTTGGGGGGATCCTATAATTCACCCCTCCACTTT. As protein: CASSLGGSYNSPLHF.

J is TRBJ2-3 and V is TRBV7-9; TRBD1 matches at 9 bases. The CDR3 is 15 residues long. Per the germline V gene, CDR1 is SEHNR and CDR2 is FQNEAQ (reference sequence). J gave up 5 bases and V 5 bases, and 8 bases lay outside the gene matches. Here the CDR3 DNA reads TGTGCCAGCAGCCCCACACAGGGGGCGCAAGATACGCAGTATTTT. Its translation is CASSPTQGAQDTQYF.

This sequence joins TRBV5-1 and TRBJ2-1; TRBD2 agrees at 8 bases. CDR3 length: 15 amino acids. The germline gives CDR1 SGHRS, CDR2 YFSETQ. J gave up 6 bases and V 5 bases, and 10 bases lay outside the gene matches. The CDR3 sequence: CASSEQAGGFNEQFF. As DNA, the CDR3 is TGCGCCAGCAGTGAACAGGCGGGGGGCTTCAATGAGCAGTTCTTC. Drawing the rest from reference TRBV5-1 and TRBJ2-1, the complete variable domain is KAGVTQTPRYLIKTRGQQVTLSCSPISGHRSVSWYQQTPGQGLQFLFEYFSETQRNKGNFPGRFSGRQFSNSRSEMNVSTLELGDSALYLCASSEQAGGFNEQFFGPGTRLTVL.

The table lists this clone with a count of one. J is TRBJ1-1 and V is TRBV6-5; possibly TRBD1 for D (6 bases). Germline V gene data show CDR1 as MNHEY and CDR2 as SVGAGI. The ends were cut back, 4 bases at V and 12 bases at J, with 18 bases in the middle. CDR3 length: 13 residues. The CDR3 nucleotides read TGTGCCAGCAGTTCTCCCGGGACACTCCGACCTTTCTTT. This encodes CASSSPGTLRPFF.

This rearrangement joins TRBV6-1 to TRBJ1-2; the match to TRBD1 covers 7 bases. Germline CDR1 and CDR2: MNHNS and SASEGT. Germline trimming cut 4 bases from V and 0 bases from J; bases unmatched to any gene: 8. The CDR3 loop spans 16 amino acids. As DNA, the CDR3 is TGTGCCAGCAGTGGCACGCGAGGGGGCACTAACTATGGCTACACCTTC. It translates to CASSGTRGGTNYGYTF.

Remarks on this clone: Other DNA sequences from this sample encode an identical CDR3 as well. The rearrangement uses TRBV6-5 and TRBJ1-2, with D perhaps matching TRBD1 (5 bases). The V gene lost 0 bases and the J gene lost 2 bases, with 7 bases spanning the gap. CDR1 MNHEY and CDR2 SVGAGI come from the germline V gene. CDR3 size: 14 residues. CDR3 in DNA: TGTGCCAGCAGTTACTCGACAGCCAACTATGGCTACACCTTC. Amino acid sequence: CASSYSTANYGYTF.

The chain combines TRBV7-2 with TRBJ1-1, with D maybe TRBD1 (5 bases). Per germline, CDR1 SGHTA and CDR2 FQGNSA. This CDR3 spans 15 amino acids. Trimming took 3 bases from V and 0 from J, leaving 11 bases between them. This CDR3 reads CASSLGLSMNTEAFF. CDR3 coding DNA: TGTGCCAGCAGCTTGGGGCTTAGTATGAACACTGAAGCTTTCTTT.

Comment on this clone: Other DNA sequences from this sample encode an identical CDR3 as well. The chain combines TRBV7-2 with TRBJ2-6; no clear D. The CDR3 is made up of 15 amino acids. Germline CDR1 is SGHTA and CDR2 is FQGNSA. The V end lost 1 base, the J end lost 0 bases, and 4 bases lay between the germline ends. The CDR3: CASSLVDSGANVLTF. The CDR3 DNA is TGTGCCAGCAGCTTAGTAGACTCTGGGGCCAACGTCCTGACTTTC.

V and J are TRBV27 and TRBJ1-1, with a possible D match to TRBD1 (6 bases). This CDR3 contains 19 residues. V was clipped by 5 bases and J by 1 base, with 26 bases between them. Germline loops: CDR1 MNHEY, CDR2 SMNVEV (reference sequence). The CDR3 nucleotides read TGTGCCAGCAGTCCGGTCGGGACGCAGGGGAAGGCGGGGAACACTGAAGCTTTCTTT. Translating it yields CASSPVGTQGKAGNTEAFF.

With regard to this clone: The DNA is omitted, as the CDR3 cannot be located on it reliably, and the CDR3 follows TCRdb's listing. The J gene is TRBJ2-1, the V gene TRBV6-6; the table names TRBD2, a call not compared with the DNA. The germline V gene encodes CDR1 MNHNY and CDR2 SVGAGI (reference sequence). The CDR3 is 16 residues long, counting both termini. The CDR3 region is CASSSSDSGALNEQFF.

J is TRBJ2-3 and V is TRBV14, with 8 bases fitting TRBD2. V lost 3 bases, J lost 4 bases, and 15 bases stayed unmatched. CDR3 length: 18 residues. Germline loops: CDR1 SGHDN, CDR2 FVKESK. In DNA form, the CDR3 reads TGTGCCAGCAGCCACATCTATCCGGGGGCGGGAGGCGCAGATACGCAGTATTTT. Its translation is CASSHIYPGAGGADTQYF.

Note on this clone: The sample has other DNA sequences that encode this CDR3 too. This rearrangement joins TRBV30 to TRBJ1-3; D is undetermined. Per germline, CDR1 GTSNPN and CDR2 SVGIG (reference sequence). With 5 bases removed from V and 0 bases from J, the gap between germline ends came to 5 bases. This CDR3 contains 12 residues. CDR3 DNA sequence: TGTGCCTGGTCGGTCTCTGGAAACACCATATATTTT. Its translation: CAWSVSGNTIYF.

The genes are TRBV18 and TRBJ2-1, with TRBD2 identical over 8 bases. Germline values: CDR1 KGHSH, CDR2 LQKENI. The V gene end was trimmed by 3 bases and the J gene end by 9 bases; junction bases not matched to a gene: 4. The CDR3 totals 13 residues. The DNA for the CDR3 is TGTGCCAGCTCACCTATTCTAGCGGGTGAGCAGTTCTTC. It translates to CASSPILAGEQFF. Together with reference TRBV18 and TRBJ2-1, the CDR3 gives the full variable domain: NAGVMQNPRHLVRRRGQEARLRCSPMKGHSHVYWYRQLPEEGLKFMVYLQKENIIDESGMPKERFSAEFPKEGPSILRIQQVVRGDSAAYFCASSPILAGEQFFGPGTRLTVL.

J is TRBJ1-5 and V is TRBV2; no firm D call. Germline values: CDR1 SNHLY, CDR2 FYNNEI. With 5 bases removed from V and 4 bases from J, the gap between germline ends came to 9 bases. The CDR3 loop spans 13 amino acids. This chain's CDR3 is CASSQDWNQPQHF. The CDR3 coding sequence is TGTGCCAGCAGTCAGGACTGGAATCAGCCCCAGCATTTT.

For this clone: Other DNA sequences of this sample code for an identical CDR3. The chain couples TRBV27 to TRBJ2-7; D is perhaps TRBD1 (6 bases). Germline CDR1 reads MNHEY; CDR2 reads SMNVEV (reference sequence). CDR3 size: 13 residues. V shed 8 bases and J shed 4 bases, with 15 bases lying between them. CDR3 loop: CASRRTVGYEQYF. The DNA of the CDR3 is TGTGCCAGCCGACGGACAGTGGGTTACGAGCAGTACTTC.

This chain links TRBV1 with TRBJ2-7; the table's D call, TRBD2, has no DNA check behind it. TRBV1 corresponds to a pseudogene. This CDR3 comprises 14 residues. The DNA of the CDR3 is TGCACCAGCGCATCGGGAGAGGGCTCCTACGAGCAGTACTTC. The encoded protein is CTSASGEGSYEQYF.

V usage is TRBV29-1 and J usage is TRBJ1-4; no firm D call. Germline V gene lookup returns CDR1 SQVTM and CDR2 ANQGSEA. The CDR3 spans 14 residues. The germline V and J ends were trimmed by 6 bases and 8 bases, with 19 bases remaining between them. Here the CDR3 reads CSVAMVTSREKLFF. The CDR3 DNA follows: TGCAGCGTGGCGATGGTCACATCAAGGGAAAAACTGTTTTTT.

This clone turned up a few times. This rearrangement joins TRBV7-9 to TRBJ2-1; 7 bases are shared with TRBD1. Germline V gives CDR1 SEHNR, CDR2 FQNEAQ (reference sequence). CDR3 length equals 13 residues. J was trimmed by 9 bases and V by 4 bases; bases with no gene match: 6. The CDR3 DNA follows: TGTGCCAGCAGCTCCCAGCCAGGGGGTGAGCAGTTCTTC. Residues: CASSSQPGGEQFF.

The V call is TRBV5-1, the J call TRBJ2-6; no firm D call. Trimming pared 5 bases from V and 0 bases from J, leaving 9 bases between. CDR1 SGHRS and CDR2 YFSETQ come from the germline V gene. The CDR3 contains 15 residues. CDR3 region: CASRSNPSGANVLTF. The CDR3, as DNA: TGCGCCAGCAGGTCTAACCCCTCTGGGGCCAACGTCCTGACTTTC.

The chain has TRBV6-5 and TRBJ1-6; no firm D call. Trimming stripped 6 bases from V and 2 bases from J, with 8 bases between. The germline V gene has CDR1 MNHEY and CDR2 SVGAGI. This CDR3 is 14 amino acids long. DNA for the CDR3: TGTGCCAGCAGGTCCTCGGCCTATAATTCACCCCTCCACTTT. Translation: CASRSSAYNSPLHF.